This T cell receptor (beta chain) was identified in a study of T cells and Merkel cell carcinoma outcomes. Study-level results: Repertoire plus T-cell density reportedly predicted Merkel cell carcinoma outcomes.

Comments on this clone: Antigen unknown.

TCRdb keeps only in-frame clones here, not all; method: immunoSEQ multiplex PCR. Of 6,500 to 7,500 clones in the sample, roughly 88% were seen once. The germline V and J ends were trimmed by 1 base and 3 bases, with 10 bases remaining between them. The CDR3 runs 14 residues. The germline CDR1 and CDR2 sequences are SGHVS and FQNEAQ. The specimen sequenced was tumor tissue from Merkel cell carcinoma. This sequence was found in a human donor with Merkel cell carcinoma. The chain combines TRBV7-8 with TRBJ2-7; tentative D call: TRBD1 (6 bases). CDR3 protein: CASSLGTVYYEQYF. The CDR3 bases are TGTGCCAGCAGCTTAGGGACAGTTTACTACGAGCAGTACTTC. Filled out from reference TRBV7-8 and TRBJ2-7, the complete variable domain reads GAGVSQSPRYKVAKRGQDVALRCDPISGHVSLFWYQQALGQGPEFLTYFQNEAQLDKSGLPSDRFFAERPEGSVSTLKIQRTQQEDSAVYLCASSLGTVYYEQYFGPGTRLTVT.